The 17 T cell receptor beta chains in this list originate from one sample, sequenced in a study of shared clonotypes between healthy human individuals (dated by TCRdb to the early 2020s). The library was generated by the immunoSEQ multiplex PCR assay. TCRdb holds this immuneACCESS table with in-frame rearrangements only. Some clones are missing; in checked studies, unresolved V genes explain under half, and the rest has no known cause. A total of about 960,000 clones appear in this sample, around 80% of them only once. The ten largest clones represent 1.5% of the sample. The sequenced sample was memory CD4+ T cells sorted from blood. The sample's cell subset or site label is to be understood as: CD45RA-negative fraction. These receptors were obtained from a man aged 18 to 29 in good health.

This sequence joins TRBV6-5 and TRBJ2-7, with 9 bases matching TRBD1. This CDR3 spans 13 amino acids. The J segment lost 5 bases and the V segment lost 11 bases, leaving 10 bases of the junction unmatched. In germline, CDR1 is MNHEY, CDR2 SVGAGI. CDR3 region: CAVRGTGRDEQYF. The DNA for the CDR3 is TGTGCCGTGCGAGGGACAGGGCGCGACGAGCAGTACTTC.

The chain has TRBV30 and TRBJ1-2, with 7 bases matching TRBD1. CDR3 length: 13 amino acids. Germline lookup yields CDR1 GTSNPN and CDR2 SVGIG (reference sequence). With V trimmed by 4 bases and J by 2 bases, 4 bases remained unmatched. Here the CDR3 DNA reads TGTGCCTGGACGAAGGGACAGAACTATGGCTACACCTTC. It encodes CAWTKGQNYGYTF.

V usage is TRBV7-2 and J usage is TRBJ2-7, with D perhaps matching TRBD1 or TRBD2 (7 bases each). The CDR3 extends over 14 amino acids. CDR1 and CDR2 (germline): SGHTA, FQGNSA. V was cut by 4 bases and J by 7 bases, with 17 bases left in between. CDR3 protein: CASSWGQRTREQYF. The CDR3 DNA reads TGTGCCAGCAGCTGGGGACAGAGGACTAGAGAGCAGTACTTC.

The V and J genes are TRBV10-3 and TRBJ2-3, with TRBD1 identical over 7 bases. The CDR3 sequence is 15 residues long. V trimming: 10 bases; J trimming: 0 bases; junction bases outside the gene matches: 10. Germline lookup yields CDR1 ENHRY and CDR2 SYGVKD. The CDR3 here is CATGQASTSTDTQYF. CDR3 bases: TGTGCCACTGGACAGGCCTCAACTAGCACAGATACGCAGTATTTT.

This clone was picked up a small number of times. The chain is built from TRBV5-1 and TRBJ2-1; 8 bases agree with TRBD2. The CDR3 totals 15 residues. Germline lookup yields CDR1 SGHRS and CDR2 YFSETQ. The V segment lost 3 bases and the J segment 3 bases; nucleotides outside the gene matches: 5. In DNA, the CDR3 is TGCGCCAGCAGCTCGGATAGCGGGAACTACAATGAGCAGTTCTTC. It yields the protein CASSSDSGNYNEQFF.

In its sample, this clone was seen many times. The chain has TRBV12-5 and TRBJ1-5; no reliable D call. CDR1 and CDR2 (germline): LGHNT, FRNRAP. This CDR3 has 14 residues. With 3 bases removed from V and 0 bases from J, the gap between germline ends came to 6 bases. The CDR3: CASGLQISNQPQHF. The CDR3 region has the DNA TGTGCTAGTGGTTTACAGATTAGCAATCAGCCCCAGCATTTT.

The V call is TRBV5-1, the J call TRBJ2-3; 7 nucleotides align to TRBD2. With 2 bases clipped from V and 2 bases from J, the junction kept 8 bases outside the gene matches. The CDR3 consists of 16 residues. Per the germline V gene, CDR1 is SGHRS and CDR2 is YFSETQ. This CDR3 is CASSLPTSSTTDTQYF. DNA for the CDR3: TGCGCCAGCAGCTTACCGACTAGCTCCACCACAGATACGCAGTATTTT.

The J gene is TRBJ1-6, the V gene TRBV28; TRBD1 might be the D (5 bases). Per germline, CDR1 MDHEN and CDR2 SYDVKM. Trimming cost V 2 bases and J 13 bases, with 15 bases left between them. This CDR3 spans 14 amino acids. CDR3 coding DNA: TGTGCCAGCAGTTTAAGCCAGGGCAATTGGCCCCTCCACTTT. Protein product: CASSLSQGNWPLHF.

This chain links TRBV9 with TRBJ1-4, with D possibly being TRBD1 (5 bases). The germline V gene encodes CDR1 SGDLS and CDR2 YYNGEE. CDR3 length: 15 amino acids. The ends were cut back, 3 bases at V and 3 bases at J, with 12 bases in the middle. CDR3 in amino acids: CASSERGAPNEKLFF. CDR3 DNA sequence: TGTGCCAGCAGCGAGAGGGGTGCGCCTAATGAAAAACTGTTTTTT.

As regards this clone: In the same sample, other DNA sequences code for this CDR3. V is TRBV18 and J is TRBJ2-2; D is tentatively TRBD1 or TRBD2 (5 bases each). The CDR3 loop spans 14 amino acids. Germline values: CDR1 KGHSH, CDR2 LQKENI. V lost 4 bases and J 4 bases, leaving 10 bases between the germline ends. CDR3 sequence reads: CASSLPGGTGELFF. The CDR3 DNA reads TGTGCCAGCTCACTTCCTGGGGGCACCGGGGAGCTGTTTTTT.

The genes are TRBV30 and TRBJ2-5; D is perhaps TRBD1 (5 bases). This CDR3 comprises 14 residues. V was shortened by 2 bases and J by 2 bases, with 12 bases between the two germline ends. Germline loops: CDR1 GTSNPN, CDR2 SVGIG (reference sequence). The CDR3 spells CAWSRGGNQETQYF. The DNA of the CDR3 is TGTGCCTGGAGTAGGGGTGGCAATCAAGAGACCCAGTACTTC.

V and J are TRBV6-6 and TRBJ2-7; D call uncertain. CDR3 length: 11 amino acids. Germline V gene sequence: CDR1 MNHNY, CDR2 SVGAGI (reference sequence). Trimming took off 3 bases at V and 5 bases at J, with 5 bases between the two ends. The CDR3 region is CASSYTNEQYF. CDR3 sequence (DNA): TGTGCCAGCAGTTATACTAACGAGCAGTACTTC.

The CDR3: CASSIGEGSVGSNQPQHF. Written as DNA, the CDR3 is TGTGCCAGTAGTATCGGGGAGGGCAGCGTGGGGAGCAATCAGCCCCAGCATTTT. The chain has TRBV19 and TRBJ1-5; D unclear. The CDR3 has 18 amino acids. V lost 3 bases, J lost 1 base, and 19 bases lay in between. Germline CDR1 and CDR2: LNHDA and SQIVND (reference sequence).

The chain joins TRBV7-2 to TRBJ2-3, with 7 bases that match TRBD2. Per the germline V gene, CDR1 is SGHTA and CDR2 is FQGNSA. The CDR3 extends over 15 amino acids. V shed 5 bases, J shed 0 bases, and the junction held 5 bases outside the gene matches. The CDR3 loop is CASSTMRESTDTQYF. Here the CDR3 DNA reads TGTGCCAGCAGCACGATGCGGGAGAGCACAGATACGCAGTATTTT. Filled out from reference TRBV7-2 and TRBJ2-3, the complete variable domain reads GAGVSQSPSNKVTEKGKDVELRCDPISGHTALYWYRQSLGQGLEFLIYFQGNSAPDKSGLPSDRFSAERTGGSVSTLTIQRTQQEDSAVYLCASSTMRESTDTQYFGPGTRLTVL.

This clone showed up just a few times. This chain connects TRBV4-1 to TRBJ1-1; 10 nucleotides line up with TRBD1. V was pared by 3 bases and J by 5 bases, with 3 bases of the junction left unmatched. This CDR3 comprises 14 residues. Per the germline V gene, CDR1 is MGHRA and CDR2 is YSYEKL. Here the CDR3 DNA reads TGCGCCAGCAGCCAGGGACAGGGGAGGACTGAAGCTTTCTTT. It specifies CASSQGQGRTEAFF.

J is TRBJ2-5 and V is TRBV5-6, with 7 bases identical to TRBD2. The CDR3 runs 14 residues. With V trimmed by 4 bases and J by 2 bases, 5 bases remained unmatched. The V gene's germline CDR1 is SGHDT and CDR2 YYEEEE. CDR3: CASSPGLGQETQYF. The CDR3 DNA follows: TGTGCCAGCAGCCCCGGACTAGGACAAGAGACCCAGTACTTC.

V and J are TRBV5-1 and TRBJ2-5; 7 bases align to TRBD1. CDR3 size: 16 residues. Per the germline V gene, CDR1 is SGHRS and CDR2 is YFSETQ. V trimming: 0 bases; J trimming: 1 base; junction bases outside the gene matches: 6. The CDR3 DNA follows: TGCGCCAGCAGCTTGGGCCAGGGGGTCCCCCAAGAGACCCAGTACTTC. It specifies CASSLGQGVPQETQYF.